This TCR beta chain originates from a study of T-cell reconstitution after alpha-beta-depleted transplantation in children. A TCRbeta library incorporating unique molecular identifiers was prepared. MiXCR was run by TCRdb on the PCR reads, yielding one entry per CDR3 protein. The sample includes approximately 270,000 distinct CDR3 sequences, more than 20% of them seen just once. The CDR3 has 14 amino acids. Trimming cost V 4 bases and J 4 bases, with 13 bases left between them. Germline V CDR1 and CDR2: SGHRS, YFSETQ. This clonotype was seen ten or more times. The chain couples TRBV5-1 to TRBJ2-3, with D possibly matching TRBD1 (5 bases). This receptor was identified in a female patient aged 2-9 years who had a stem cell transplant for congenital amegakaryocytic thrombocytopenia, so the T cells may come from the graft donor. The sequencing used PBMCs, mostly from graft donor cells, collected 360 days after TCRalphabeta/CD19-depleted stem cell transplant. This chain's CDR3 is CASSPGQVADTQYF. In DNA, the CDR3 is TGCGCCAGCAGCCCCGGACAAGTCGCAGATACGCAGTATTTT.